This T cell receptor beta chain was sequenced during a study of Graves' ophthalmopathy and Graves' hyperthyroidism. Germline V lookup: CDR1 SGHAT, CDR2 FQNNGV. The length of the CDR3 is 16 residues. The V gene lost 2 bases and the J gene lost 1 base, with 14 bases spanning the gap. Researchers took RNA transcripts and amplified TCR beta CDR3 regions from them. First-round RT-PCR with HTBI primers preceded a second-round multiplex PCR. MiXCR was run by TCRdb on the multiplex PCR reads, yielding one entry per CDR3 protein. The sample lists about 620,000 distinct CDR3 sequences; 22% were seen once. Uncontrolled infections, pregnancy, lactation or other autoimmune diseases led to patient exclusion.

The chain recombines TRBV11-2 with TRBJ1-1; D unclear. The origin of this receptor is a woman aged 18-29 years with stable Graves' hyperthyroidism. Some clones in this sample may be carry-over from other donors' samples. Sequencing input: peripheral blood. The chain's CDR3 is CASSLYGLGSNTEAFF. DNA for the CDR3: TGTGCCAGCAGCTTATACGGGTTGGGCTCGAACACTGAAGCTTTCTTT.